This TCR beta chain is drawn from a study of CD8 T cells in Susac syndrome. Random hexamers were used to reverse transcribe the RNA input (about 0.45 to 1 ug). TCRdb used MiXCR to reprocess the immunoSEQ multiplex PCR reads, holding one entry per CDR3 protein. The sample holds 300,000 or so distinct CDR3 sequences, roughly nine tenths seen once. This receptor was identified in a human donor with multiple sclerosis. What was sequenced was CD4+ T cells from PBMCs.

DNA for the CDR3: TGTGCCAGCAGTTACACCACAGGACCCTACGAGCAGTACTTC. Encoded protein: CASSYTTGPYEQYF. The chain has TRBV6-5 and TRBJ2-7; TRBD1 is a possible D gene (5 bases). V lost 2 bases, J lost 2 bases, and 10 bases lay in between. Germline V gives CDR1 MNHEY, CDR2 SVGAGI. The CDR3 is made up of 14 amino acids.